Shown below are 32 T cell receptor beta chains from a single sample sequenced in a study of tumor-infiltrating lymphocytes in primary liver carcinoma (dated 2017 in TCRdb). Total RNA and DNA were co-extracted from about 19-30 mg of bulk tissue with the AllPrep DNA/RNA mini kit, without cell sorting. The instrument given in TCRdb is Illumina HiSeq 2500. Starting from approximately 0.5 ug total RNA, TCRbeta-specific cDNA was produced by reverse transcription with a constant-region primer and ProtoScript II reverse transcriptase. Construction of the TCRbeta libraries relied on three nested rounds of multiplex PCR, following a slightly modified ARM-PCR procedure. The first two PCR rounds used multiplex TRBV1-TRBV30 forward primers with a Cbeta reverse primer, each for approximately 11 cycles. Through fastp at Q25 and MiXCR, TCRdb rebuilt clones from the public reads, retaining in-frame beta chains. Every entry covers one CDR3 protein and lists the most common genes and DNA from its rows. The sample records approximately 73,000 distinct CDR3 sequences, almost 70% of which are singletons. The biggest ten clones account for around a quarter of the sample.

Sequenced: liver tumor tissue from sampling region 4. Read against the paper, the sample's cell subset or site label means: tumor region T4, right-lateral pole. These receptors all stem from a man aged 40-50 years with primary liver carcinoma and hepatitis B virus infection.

The CDR3 loop reads CASSLLAGEWTDTQYF. In DNA, the CDR3 is TGTGCCAGCAGCTTACTAGCGGGAGAATGGACAGATACGCAGTATTTT. V and J are TRBV7-9 and TRBJ2-3, with 10 bases that match TRBD2. The CDR3 is 16 residues long. CDR1 and CDR2 (germline): SEHNR, FQNEAQ (reference sequence). V shed 2 bases, J shed 3 bases, and the junction held 5 bases outside the gene matches. The entire variable domain, with the rest obtained from reference TRBV7-9 and TRBJ2-3, is as follows: DTGVSQNPRHKITKRGQNVTFRCDPISEHNRLYWYRQTLGQGPEFLTYFQNEAQLEKSRLLSDRFSAERPKGSFSTLEIQRTEQGDSAMYLCASSLLAGEWTDTQYFGPGTRLTVL.

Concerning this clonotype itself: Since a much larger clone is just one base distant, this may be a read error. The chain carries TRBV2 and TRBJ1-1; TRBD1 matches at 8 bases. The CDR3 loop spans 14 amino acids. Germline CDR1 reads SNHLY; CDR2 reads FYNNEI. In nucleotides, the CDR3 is TGTGCCAGCAGTGGGAGGACAGGGAACACTGAAACTTTCTTT. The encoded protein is CASSGRTGNTETFF.

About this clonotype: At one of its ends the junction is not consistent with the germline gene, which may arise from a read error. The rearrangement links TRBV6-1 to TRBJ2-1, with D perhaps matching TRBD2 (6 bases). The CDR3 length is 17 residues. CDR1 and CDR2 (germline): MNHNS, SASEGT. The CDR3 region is CAISGGSWAVEVNEQFF. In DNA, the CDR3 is TGTGCCATCAGTGGGGGGTCGTGGGCGGTAGAGGTGAATGAGCAGTTTTTC.

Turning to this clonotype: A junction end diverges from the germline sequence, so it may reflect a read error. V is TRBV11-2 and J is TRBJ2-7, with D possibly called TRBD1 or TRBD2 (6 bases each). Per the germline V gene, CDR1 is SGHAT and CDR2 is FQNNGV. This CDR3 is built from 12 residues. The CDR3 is CAGSLGGYEQYF. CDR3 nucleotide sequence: TGTGCCGGCAGCCTGGGGGGCTACGAACAGTACTTC.

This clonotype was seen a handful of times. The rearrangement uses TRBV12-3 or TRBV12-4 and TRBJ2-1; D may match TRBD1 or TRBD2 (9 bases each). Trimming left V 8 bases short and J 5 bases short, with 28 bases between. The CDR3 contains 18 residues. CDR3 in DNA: TGTGCCAGCGGTCCGACAGGGGGGATAGCGGGAGTCGACAATGAGCAGTTCTTC. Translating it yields CASGPTGGIAGVDNEQFF.

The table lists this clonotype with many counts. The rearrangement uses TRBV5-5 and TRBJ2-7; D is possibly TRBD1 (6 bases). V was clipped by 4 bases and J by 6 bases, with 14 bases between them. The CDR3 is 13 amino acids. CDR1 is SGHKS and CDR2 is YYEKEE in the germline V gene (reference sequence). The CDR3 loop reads CASSTGQGSEQYF. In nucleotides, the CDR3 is TGTGCCAGCAGCACCGGGCAGGGGAGCGAGCAGTACTTC.

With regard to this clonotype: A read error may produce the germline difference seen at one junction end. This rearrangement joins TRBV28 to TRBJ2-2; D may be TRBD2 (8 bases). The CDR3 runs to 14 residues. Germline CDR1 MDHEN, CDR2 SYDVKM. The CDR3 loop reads CASSRQGGSGGLFF. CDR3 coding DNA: TGTGCCAGCAGCAGACAGGGAGGCAGCGGGGGGCTGTTTTTT.

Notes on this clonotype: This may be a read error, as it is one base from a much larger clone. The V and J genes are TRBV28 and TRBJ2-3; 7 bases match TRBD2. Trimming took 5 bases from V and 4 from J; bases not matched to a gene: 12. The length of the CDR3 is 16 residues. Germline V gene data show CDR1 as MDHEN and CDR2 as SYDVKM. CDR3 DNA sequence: TGTGCCAGCAGTGCTCCGCAGCGGGGCCTAGCAGATACGCAGTATTTT. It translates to CASSAPQRGLADTQYF. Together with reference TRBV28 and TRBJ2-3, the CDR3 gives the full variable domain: DVKVTQSSRYLVKRTGEKVFLECVQDMDHENMFWYRQDPGLGLRLIYFSYDVKMKEKGDIPEGYSVSREKKERFSLILESASTNQTSMYLCASSAPQRGLADTQYFGPGTRLTVL.

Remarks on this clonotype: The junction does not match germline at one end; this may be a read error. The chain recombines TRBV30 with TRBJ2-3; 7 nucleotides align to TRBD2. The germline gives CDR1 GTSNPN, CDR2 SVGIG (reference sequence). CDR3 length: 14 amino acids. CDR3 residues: CAWSVGGGTDTQYF. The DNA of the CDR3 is TGTGCTTGGAGTGTCGGCGGGGGAACAGATACGCAGTATTTT.

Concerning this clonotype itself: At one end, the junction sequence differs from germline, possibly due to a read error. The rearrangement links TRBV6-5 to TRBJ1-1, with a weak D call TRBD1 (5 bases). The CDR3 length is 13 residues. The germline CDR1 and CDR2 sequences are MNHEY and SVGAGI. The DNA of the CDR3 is TGTGCCACCGTGGGAGGGGTTGACACTAAAGCCTTCTTT. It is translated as CATVGGVDTKAFF.

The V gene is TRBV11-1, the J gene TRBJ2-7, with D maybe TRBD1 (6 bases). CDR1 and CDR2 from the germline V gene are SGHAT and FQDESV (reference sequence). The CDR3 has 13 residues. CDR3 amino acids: CVSSRQGFNEQYF. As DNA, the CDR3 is TGTGTCAGTAGTCGCCAGGGGTTTAACGAGCAGTACTTC.

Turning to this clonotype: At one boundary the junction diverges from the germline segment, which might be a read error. The CDR3 protein is CASIPLEAVHYEQYF. In DNA form, the CDR3 reads TGTGCGAGCATCCCCTTGGAAGCGGTCCACTACGAGCAGTACTTC. This chain links TRBV11-2 with TRBJ2-7, with a weak D call TRBD2 (5 bases). Germline V lookup: CDR1 SGHAT, CDR2 FQNNGV. The CDR3 sequence is 15 residues long.

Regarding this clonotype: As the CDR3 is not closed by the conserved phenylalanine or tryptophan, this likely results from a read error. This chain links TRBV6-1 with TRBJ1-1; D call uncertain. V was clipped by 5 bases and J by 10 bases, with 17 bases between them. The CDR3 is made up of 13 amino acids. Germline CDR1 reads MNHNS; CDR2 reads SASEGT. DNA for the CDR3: TGTGCCAGCAGTCAGCCGGACCCAAAGGGAGCTTTCTCT. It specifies CASSQPDPKGAFS.

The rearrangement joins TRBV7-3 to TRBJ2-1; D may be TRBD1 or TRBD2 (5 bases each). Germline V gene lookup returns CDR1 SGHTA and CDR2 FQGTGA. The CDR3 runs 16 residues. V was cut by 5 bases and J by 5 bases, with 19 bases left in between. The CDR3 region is CASSPRRGPVDNEQFF. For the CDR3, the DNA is TGTGCCAGCAGCCCCCGCCGGGGCCCCGTTGACAATGAGCAGTTCTTC.

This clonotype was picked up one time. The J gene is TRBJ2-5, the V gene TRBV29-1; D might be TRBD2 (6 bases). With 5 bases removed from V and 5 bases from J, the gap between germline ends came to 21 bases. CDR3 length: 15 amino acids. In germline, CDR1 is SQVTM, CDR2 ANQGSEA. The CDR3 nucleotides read TGCAGCGTTTGGGCGACGGGAGTGGGCCAGGAGACCCAGTACTTC. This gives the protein CSVWATGVGQETQYF.

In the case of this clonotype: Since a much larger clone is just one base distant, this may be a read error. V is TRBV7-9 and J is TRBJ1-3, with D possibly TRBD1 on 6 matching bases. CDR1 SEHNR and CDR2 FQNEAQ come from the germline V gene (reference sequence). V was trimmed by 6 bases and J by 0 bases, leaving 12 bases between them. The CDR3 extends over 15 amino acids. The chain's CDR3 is CASSPIGGSGNTIYF. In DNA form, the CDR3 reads TGTGCCAGCAGTCCTATAGGGGGCTCTGGAAACACCATATATTTT.

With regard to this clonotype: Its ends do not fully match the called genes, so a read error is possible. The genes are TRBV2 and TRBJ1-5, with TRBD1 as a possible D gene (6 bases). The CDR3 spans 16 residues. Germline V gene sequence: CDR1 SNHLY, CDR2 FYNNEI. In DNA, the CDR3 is TGTGCCAGCAGCGTCGACAGGTTCTCTAGCAATCAGCCCCAACATTTT. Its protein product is CASSVDRFSSNQPQHF.

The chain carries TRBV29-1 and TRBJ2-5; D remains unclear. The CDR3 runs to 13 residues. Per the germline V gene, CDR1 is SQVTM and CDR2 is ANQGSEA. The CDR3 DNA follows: TGCAACGCCCCGTGGCAGGATCAAGAGACCCAGTACTTC. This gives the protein CNAPWQDQETQYF.

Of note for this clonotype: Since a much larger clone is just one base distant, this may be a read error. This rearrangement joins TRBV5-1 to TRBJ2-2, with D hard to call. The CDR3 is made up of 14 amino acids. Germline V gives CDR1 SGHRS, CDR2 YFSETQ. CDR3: CVSSFGSVSGELFF. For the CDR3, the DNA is TGCGTCAGCAGCTTCGGGTCTGTGTCCGGGGAGCTGTTTTTT.

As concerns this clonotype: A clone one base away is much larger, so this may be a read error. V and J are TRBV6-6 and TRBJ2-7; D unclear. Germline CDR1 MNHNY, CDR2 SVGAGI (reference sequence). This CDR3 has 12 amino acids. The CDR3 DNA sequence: TGTACCAGCAGTTACCCCACTGACGAGCAGTACTTC. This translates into CTSSYPTDEQYF.

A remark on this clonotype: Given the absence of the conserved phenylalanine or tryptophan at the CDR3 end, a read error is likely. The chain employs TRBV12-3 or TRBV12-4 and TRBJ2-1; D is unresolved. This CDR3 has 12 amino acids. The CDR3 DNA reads TGTACCAGCAGTCCTTTGTTCAATGAGCAGTTCTTA. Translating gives CTSSPLFNEQFL.

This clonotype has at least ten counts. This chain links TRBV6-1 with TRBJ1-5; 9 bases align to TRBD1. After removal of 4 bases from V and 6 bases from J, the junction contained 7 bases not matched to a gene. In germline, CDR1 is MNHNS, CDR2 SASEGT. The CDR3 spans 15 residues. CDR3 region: CASSATTGGGQPQHF. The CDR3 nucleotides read TGTGCCAGCAGTGCAACGACAGGGGGGGGTCAGCCCCAGCATTTT.

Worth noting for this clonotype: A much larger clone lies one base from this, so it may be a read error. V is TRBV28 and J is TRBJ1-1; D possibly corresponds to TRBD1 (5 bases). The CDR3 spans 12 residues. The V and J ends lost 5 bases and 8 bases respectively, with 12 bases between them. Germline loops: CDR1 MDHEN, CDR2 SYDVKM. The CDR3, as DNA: TGTGCCAGCAGTACACAGGAGAGGGAAGCTTTCTTT. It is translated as CASSTQEREAFF.

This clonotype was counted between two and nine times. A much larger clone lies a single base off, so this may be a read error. CDR3 amino acids: CASSRQGVTSYNEQFF. Written as DNA, the CDR3 is TGTGCCAGCAGCCGACAGGGGGTCACCTCCTACAATGAGCAGTTCTTC. The rearrangement links TRBV5-4 to TRBJ2-1; 9 bases fit TRBD1. CDR1 and CDR2 (germline): SGHNT, YYREEE (reference sequence). V shed 4 bases, J shed 0 bases, and the junction held 5 bases outside the gene matches. CDR3 length: 16 residues.

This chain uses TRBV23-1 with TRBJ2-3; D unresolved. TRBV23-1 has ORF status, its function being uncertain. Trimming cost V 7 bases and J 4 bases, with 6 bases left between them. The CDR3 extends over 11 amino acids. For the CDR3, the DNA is TGCGCCAGCATTGTAGCAGATACGCAGTATTTT. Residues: CASIVADTQYF.

In nucleotides, the CDR3 is TGTGCCGACAGCTTAGCGGCAGCGGGGAATACCGGGGAGCTGTTTTTT. Protein product: CADSLAAAGNTGELFF. The chain carries TRBV11-2 and TRBJ2-2; 7 bases are shared with TRBD2. This CDR3 is built from 16 residues. Germline CDR1 is SGHAT and CDR2 is FQNNGV. The V segment lost 11 bases and the J segment 5 bases; nucleotides outside the gene matches: 17.

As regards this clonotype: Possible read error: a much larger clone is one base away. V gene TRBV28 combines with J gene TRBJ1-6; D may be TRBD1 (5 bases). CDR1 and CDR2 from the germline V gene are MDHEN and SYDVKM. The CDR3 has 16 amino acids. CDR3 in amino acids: CVSSRDWSSYNSPLHF. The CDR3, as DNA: TGTGTCAGCAGTAGGGACTGGAGCTCCTATAATTCACCCCTCCACTTT.

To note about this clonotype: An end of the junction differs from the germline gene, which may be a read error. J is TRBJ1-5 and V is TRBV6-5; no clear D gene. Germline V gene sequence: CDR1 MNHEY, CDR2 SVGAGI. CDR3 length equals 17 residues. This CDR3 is CACSYDPPWATNQPQHF. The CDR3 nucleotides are TGTGCCTGCAGTTACGACCCACCATGGGCCACCAATCAGCCCCAGCATTTT.

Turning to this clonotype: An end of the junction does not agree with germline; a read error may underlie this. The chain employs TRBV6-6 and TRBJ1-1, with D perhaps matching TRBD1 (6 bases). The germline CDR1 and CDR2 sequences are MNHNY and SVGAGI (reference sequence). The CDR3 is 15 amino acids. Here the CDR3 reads CASSYNGGENTEAFF. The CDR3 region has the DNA TGCGCCAGTAGTTACAATGGGGGCGAGAACACTGAAGCTTTCTTT.

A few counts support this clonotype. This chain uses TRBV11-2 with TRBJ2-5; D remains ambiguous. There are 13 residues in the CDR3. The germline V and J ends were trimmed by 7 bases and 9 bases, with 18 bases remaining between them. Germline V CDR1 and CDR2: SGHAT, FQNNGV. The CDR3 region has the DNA TGTGCCAGCAACCAGGACCCAGAGGTGGCCCAGTACTTC. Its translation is CASNQDPEVAQYF.

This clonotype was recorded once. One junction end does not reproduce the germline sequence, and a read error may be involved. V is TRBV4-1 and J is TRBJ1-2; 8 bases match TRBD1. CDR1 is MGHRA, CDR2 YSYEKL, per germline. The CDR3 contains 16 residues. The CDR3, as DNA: TGCGCCAGCAGCCCAGACCAGGGGGCGTTCGACTGTGGCTATACCTTC. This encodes CASSPDQGAFDCGYTF.

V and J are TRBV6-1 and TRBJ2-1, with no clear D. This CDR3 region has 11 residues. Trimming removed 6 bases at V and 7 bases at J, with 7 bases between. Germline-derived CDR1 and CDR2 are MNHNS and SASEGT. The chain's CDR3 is CASSKQNEQFF. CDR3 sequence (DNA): TGTGCCAGCAGCAAACAGAATGAGCAGTTCTTC.